This T cell receptor beta chain originates from a study of blood T cell repertoires in COVID-19 (TCRdb year 2020). Looking at the study overall: Samples from collaborators originated in the United States, Italy and Spain and spanned both the acute and convalescent phases of COVID-19. Samples came from the ongoing ImmuneRACE study (first 160 participants) plus 1,254 subjects from 6 global collaborators. Nearly every sample came with metadata listing a de-identified subject ID, COVID-19 status, age in years and sex. Deeply sampled blood TCRbeta repertoires from subjects exposed to, actively infected with, or recovered from COVID-19 were included in the dataset. Where available, HLA class I and class II types were obtained from metadata supplied by the sample provider rather than from assay-based typing. The repertoires were released in a freely available public database intended as a resource for research on the immune response to SARS-CoV-2. The prospective study material was composed of cDNA or gDNA derived from T cells, B-cell-depleted T cells, or PBMCs.

TCRbeta CDR3 regions were amplified from genomic DNA by means of the immunoSEQ Assay, a bias-controlled multiplex PCR. Under the source paper's analysis protocol: The number of nucleated cells in each sample was estimated by amplification of reference gene primers within the assay. To quantify the absolute abundance of each unique TCRbeta CDR3 rearrangement, sequence reads were collapsed and filtered. Productive Simpson clonality was computed per sample as the square root of Simpson's diversity index over productive rearrangements. In TCRdb, the immuneACCESS table is reduced to in-frame sequences with V and J assigned. These tables do not hold every clone; where another copy was compared, an unresolved V gene accounts for under half, and the others remain unexplained. For V, J and clone size, that table is used; D and trimming come from the DNA. The sample contains tens of thousands of clones, about 90% of them found a single time. Of the sample, over 5% falls within the top ten clones.

There are 18 amino acids in the CDR3, from cysteine to phenylalanine inclusive. Only the CDR3 DNA is retained, 54 bases long and in frame from the first base. CDR1 and CDR2 (KGHSH, LQKENI) derive from the germline V gene. V sheds 3 bases and J sheds 5 bases, leaving 23 bases between their ends. Paper-wide results and their limitations: The quantity of clinical and demographic metadata differed by source and by participant and was supplied without curation.

One collaborating source in Seattle enrolled patients during active infection and followed them longitudinally through the course of disease. Whole blood was collected in K2EDTA tubes by collaborating institutions according to the institutions' own protocols. For TCRbeta analysis, collaborators shipped samples in one of three forms: frozen whole blood, isolated PBMCs, or DNA extracted from either of those sample types. This clone was detected once. It has no known antigen specificity. The input lacks base qualities; no much larger clone sits a single base away. The receptor was derived from a man aged 18 to 29 with COVID-19, enrolled during active disease. The sample was peripheral blood. The sequence joins TRBV18 to TRBJ1-5, with TRBD1 perhaps the D gene, on 5 matching bases. CDR3 sequence: CASSPRGRAGGFDQPQHF. DNA sequence: TGTGCCAGCTCACCCCGAGGTAGGGCTGGGGGGTTTGATCAGCCCCAGCATTTT.